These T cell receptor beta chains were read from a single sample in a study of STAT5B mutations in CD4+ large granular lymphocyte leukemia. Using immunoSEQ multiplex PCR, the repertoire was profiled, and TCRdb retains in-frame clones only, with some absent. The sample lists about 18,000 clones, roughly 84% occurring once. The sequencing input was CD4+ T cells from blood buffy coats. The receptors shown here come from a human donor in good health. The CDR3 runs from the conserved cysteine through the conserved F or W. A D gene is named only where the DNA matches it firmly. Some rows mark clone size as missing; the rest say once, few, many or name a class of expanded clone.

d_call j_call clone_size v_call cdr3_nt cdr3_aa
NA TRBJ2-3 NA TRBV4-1 TGCGCCAGCAGCCAAGATGCTAGCGGCACAGATACGCAGTATTTT CASSQDASGTDTQYF
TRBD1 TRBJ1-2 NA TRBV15 TGTGCCACCAGCAGAGGGCGCGGGGGACAGGGCCCCCTAGTCTCCGTTGGCTACACCTTC CATSRGRGGQGPLVSVGYTF
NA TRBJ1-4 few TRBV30 TGTGCCTGGAGTGGCAGGGGAGGGGAAAAACTGTTTTTT CAWSGRGGEKLFF
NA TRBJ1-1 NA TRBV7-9 TGTGCCAGCAGCTTCCGCATGAACACTGAAGCTTTCTTT CASSFRMNTEAFF
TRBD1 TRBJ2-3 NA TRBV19 TGTGCCAGTAGTATTTTGCGGACAGGATACACAGATACGCAGTATTTT CASSILRTGYTDTQYF
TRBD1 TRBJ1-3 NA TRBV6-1 TGTGCCAGCAGGTCAGGGGGGAACGGAAACACCATATATTTT CASRSGGNGNTIYF
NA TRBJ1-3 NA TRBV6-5 TGTGCCAGCGGGCCCTCCCAGCCCTCTGGAAACACCATATATTTT CASGPSQPSGNTIYF
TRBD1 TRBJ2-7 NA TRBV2 TGTGCCAGCAGTGAGCAGGGGACAGGGGTCCACGAGCAGTACTTC CASSEQGTGVHEQYF
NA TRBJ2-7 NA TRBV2 TGTGCCAGCTCCTCTGAAAAGCAGTACTTC CASSSEKQYF
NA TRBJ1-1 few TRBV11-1 TGTGCCAGCAGCTTAGGGCAGGGGGAAGCTTTCTTT CASSLGQGEAFF
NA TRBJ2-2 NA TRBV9 TGTGCCAGCAGCGTATTAGGGACCGTCACCGGGGAGCTGTTTTTT CASSVLGTVTGELFF
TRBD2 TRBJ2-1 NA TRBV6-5 TGTGCCAGCAGTTACTCTGGCGGGAGGGCAAACAATGAGCAGTTCTTC CASSYSGGRANNEQFF
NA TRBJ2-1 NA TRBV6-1 TGTGCCAGCACAATAAGCGGCTACTACAATGAGCAGTTCTTC CASTISGYYNEQFF
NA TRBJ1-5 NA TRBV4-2 TGTGCCAGCAGCCCCTCGACCGAGAATCAGCCCCAGCATTTT CASSPSTENQPQHF
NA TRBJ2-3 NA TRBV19 TGTGCCAGTAGTATAAATACTGGGGATGGCGATACGCAGTATTTT CASSINTGDGDTQYF
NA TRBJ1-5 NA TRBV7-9 TGTGCCAGCAGCCCCACTGGTGGCAGTTATCAGCCCCAGCATTTT CASSPTGGSYQPQHF
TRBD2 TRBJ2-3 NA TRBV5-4 TGTGCCAGCAGCTTATCGGGACTAGCGGGGGTCACAGATACGCAGTATTTT CASSLSGLAGVTDTQYF
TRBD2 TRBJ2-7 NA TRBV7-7 TGTGCCAGCAGCCCGACTAGCGGGAGCCCCTACGAGCAGTACTTC CASSPTSGSPYEQYF
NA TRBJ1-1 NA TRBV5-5 TGTGCCAGCAGCTTGGTGGGACCCGCTCCCCCTAACACTGAAGCTTTCTTT CASSLVGPAPPNTEAFF
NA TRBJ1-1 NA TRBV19 TGTGCCAGTAGGTCTGGGGGGCTAGGGAACACTGAAGCTTTCTTT CASRSGGLGNTEAFF
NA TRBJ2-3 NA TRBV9 TGTGCCAGCAGCCCCCGAGGGGCGGGGACAGATACGCAGTATTTT CASSPRGAGTDTQYF
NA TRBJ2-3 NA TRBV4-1 TGCGCCAGCAGCCTTGGACACCCAAGCACAGATACGCAGTATTTT CASSLGHPSTDTQYF
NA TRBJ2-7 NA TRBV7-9 TGTGCCAGCAGCTCCAGCAGGCTCGCGGGACTCTACGAGCAGTACTTC CASSSSRLAGLYEQYF
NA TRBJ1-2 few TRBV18 TGTGCCAGCTCACCACCGGTGGGCACCCAGTTTCTTTCCGGCTACACCTTC CASSPPVGTQFLSGYTF
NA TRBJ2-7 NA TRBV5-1 TGCGCCAGCAGCTTGGGAGGGACTTTCTACGAGCAGTACTTC CASSLGGTFYEQYF
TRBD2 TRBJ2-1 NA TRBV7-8 TGTGCCAGCAGTAGGGATAGCGGGAGGGCCGTGGGGAATGAGCAGTTCTTC CASSRDSGRAVGNEQFF
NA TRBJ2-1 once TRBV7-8 TGTGCCAGCAGCTTAACTCGGGATGAGCAGTTCTTC CASSLTRDEQFF
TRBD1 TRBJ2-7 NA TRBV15 TGTGCCACCAGCAGAGGGGACAGGGGTCTCCACGAGCAGTACTTC CATSRGDRGLHEQYF
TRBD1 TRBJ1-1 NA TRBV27 TGTGCCAGCACTCTTCGAGGACAGGGAAACACTGAAGCTTTCTTT CASTLRGQGNTEAFF
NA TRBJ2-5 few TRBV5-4 TGTGCCAGCAGCACCGGAGAAAAGCAAGAGACCCAGTACTTC CASSTGEKQETQYF
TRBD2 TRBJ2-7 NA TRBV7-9 TGTGCCAGCAGCTTAGCGGGCCTAGCGGGAGGTGTCGAGCAGTACTTC CASSLAGLAGGVEQYF
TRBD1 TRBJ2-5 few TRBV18 TGTGCCAGCTCATACCGCAGGCGGGACAGGGCCCTCCAAGAGACCCAGTACTTC CASSYRRRDRALQETQYF
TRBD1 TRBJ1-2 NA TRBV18 TGTGCCAGCTCACCCGGCTTACAGGGGGCTGACTATGGCTACACCTTC CASSPGLQGADYGYTF
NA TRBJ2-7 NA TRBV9 TGTGCCAGCAGCGAGTCGGGGAGGTCTCCCTACGAGCAGTACTTC CASSESGRSPYEQYF
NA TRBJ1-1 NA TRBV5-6 TGTGCCAGCAGCCCTGGGCCGCCACTGGGGAGTGAAGCTTTCTTT CASSPGPPLGSEAFF
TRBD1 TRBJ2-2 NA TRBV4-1 TGCGCCAGCAGCCAAGGGGGACAGGGCGGTACCGGGGAGCTGTTTTTT CASSQGGQGGTGELFF
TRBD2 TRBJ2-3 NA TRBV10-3 TGTGCCATGGGGACTAGCGAAGATACGCAGTATTTT CAMGTSEDTQYF
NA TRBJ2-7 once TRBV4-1 TGCGCCAGCAGCCAAGTAACGGCTAGCGTCTCCTACGAGCAGTACTTC CASSQVTASVSYEQYF
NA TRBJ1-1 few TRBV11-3 TGTGCCAGCAGCTTAGATCTCTTGCGGGTAAGAGGGAACACTGAAGCTTTCTTT CASSLDLLRVRGNTEAFF
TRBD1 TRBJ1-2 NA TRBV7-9 TGTGCCAGCGGTCTCAGGGGGCTGAATGGCTACACCTTC CASGLRGLNGYTF
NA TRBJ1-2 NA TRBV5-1 TGCGCCAGCAGACCTGACAGTAACTATGGCTACACCTTC CASRPDSNYGYTF
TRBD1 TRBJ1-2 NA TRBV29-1 TGCAGCGCCGCTTCGGGACAGGGGGCAAACTATGGCTACACCTTC CSAASGQGANYGYTF
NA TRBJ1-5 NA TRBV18 TGTGCCAGCTCCGAGACCAGAACGGGGCCCCAGCATTTT CASSETRTGPQHF
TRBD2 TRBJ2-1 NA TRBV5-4 TGTGCCAGCAGCTCAGACGGGACTAGTTACAATGAGCAGTTCTTC CASSSDGTSYNEQFF
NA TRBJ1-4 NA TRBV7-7 TGTGCCAGCAGTTGGGGTATTAATGAAAAACTGTTTTTT CASSWGINEKLFF
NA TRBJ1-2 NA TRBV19 TGTGCCAGTAATCTACTCGTTAGAAACTATGGCTACACCTTC CASNLLVRNYGYTF
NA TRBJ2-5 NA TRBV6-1 TGTGCCAGCAGTGTCAGGGCCCGAGAGACCCAGTACTTC CASSVRARETQYF
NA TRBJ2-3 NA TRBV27 TGTGCCAGCAGTCCTAATAGCGGCACCTCCACAGATACGCAGTATTTT CASSPNSGTSTDTQYF
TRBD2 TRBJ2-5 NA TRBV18 TGTGCCAGCTCACTCGGACTAGCGGGAGGCCCCGAACAAGAGACCCAGTACTTC CASSLGLAGGPEQETQYF
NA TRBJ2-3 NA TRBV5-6 TGTGCCAGCAGCGCTGAGGGGGTAACAGATACGCAGTATTTT CASSAEGVTDTQYF
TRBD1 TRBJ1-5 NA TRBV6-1 TGTGCCAGCAGTGACACAGGGGGCCTTACGCCCCAGCATTTT CASSDTGGLTPQHF
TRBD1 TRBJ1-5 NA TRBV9 TGTGCCAGCAGTCGAGGGGGCATCAATCAGCCCCAGCATTTT CASSRGGINQPQHF
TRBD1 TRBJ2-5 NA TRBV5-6 TGTGCCAGCAGTTCCGACAGGGGGCCGGGGACCCAGTACTTC CASSSDRGPGTQYF
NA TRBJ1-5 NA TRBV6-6 TGTGCCAGCATTCCTCGAGGGCGCAATCAGCCCCAGCATTTT CASIPRGRNQPQHF